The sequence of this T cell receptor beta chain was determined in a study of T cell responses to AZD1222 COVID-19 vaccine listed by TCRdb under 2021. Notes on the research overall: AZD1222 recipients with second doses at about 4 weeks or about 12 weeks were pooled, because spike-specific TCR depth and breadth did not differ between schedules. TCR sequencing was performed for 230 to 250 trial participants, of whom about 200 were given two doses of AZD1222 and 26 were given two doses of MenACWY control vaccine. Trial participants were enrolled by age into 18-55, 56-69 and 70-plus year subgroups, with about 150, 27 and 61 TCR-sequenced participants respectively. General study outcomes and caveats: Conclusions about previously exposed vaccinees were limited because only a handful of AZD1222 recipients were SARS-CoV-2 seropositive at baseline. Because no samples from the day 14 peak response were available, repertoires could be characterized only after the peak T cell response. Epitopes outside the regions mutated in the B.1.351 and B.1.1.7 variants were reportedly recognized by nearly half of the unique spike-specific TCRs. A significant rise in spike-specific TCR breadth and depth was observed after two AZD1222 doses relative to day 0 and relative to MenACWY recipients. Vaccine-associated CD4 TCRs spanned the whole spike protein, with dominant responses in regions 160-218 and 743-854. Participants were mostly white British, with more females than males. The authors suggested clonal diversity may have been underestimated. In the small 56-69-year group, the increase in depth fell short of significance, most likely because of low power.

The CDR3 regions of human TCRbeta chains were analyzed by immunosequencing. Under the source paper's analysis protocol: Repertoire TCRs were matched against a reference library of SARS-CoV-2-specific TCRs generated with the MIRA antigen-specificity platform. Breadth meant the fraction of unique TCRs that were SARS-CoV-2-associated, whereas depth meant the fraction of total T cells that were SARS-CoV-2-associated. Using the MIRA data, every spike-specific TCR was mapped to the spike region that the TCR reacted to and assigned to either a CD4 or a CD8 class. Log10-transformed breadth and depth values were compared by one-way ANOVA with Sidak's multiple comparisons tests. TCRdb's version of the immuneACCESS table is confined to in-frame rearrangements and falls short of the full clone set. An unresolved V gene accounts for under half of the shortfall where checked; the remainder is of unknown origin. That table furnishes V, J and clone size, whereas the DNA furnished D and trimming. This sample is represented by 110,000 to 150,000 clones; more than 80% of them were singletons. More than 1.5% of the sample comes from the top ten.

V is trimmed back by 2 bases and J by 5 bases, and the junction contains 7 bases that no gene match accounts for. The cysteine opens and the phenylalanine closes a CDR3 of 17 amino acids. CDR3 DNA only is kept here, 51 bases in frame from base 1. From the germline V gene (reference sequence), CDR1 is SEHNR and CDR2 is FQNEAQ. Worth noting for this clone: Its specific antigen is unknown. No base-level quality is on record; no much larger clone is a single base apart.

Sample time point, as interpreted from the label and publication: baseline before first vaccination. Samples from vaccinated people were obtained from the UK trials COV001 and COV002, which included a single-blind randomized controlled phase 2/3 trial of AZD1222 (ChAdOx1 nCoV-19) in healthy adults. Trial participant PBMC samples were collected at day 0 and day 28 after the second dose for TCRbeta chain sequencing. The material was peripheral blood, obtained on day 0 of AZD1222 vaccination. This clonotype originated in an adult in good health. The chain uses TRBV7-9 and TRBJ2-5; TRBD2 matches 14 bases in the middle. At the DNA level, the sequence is TGTGCCAGCAGCTTATCCAGGACTAGCGGGGGGCGTGAGACCCAGTACTTC. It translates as CASSLSRTSGGRETQYF.